The 32 T cell receptor beta chains presented below share a single source sample, sequenced in a study of cytomegalovirus exposure and HLA in healthy donors. Sequencing used immunoSEQ multiplex PCR; TCRdb keeps in-frame clones, though not all of them. The repertoire holds 200,000 to 250,000 clones, with over 80% as singletons. The sample taken for sequencing was PBMCs. The receptors were gathered from a woman aged 25-40 years in good health and CMV-seropositive.

The chain is built from TRBV6-5 and TRBJ1-2; a possible D gene is TRBD1 (5 bases). The V gene's germline CDR1 is MNHEY and CDR2 SVGAGI. The ends were cut back, 8 bases at V and 6 bases at J, with 16 bases in the middle. The CDR3 runs 13 residues. The CDR3 protein is CASVDTRGNGYTF. CDR3 nucleotide sequence: TGTGCCAGCGTGGACACCAGAGGAAATGGCTACACCTTC.

This chain links TRBV5-1 with TRBJ1-2; D uncertain. The length of the CDR3 is 13 residues. The germline V and J ends were trimmed by 0 bases and 3 bases, with 6 bases remaining between them. Germline CDR1 and CDR2: SGHRS and YFSETQ. The DNA of the CDR3 is TGCGCCAGCAGCTTGGCCAGCGACTATGGCTACACCTTC. It is translated as CASSLASDYGYTF.

The chain couples TRBV7-8 to TRBJ2-7; 8 bases align to TRBD2. The length of the CDR3 is 17 residues. Per the germline V gene, CDR1 is SGHVS and CDR2 is FQNEAQ. V lost 5 bases and J lost 0; bases outside the gene matches: 12. The CDR3: CASSAEARLAGSYEQYF. CDR3 sequence (DNA): TGTGCCAGCAGCGCAGAGGCCCGGCTAGCGGGCTCCTACGAGCAGTACTTC.

This clone was counted ten times or more. V and J are TRBV7-9 and TRBJ2-5; D gene ambiguous. CDR1 and CDR2 (germline): SEHNR, FQNEAQ (reference sequence). The CDR3 consists of 12 residues. Trimming cost V 6 bases and J 3 bases, with 8 bases left between them. The DNA for the CDR3 is TGTGCCAGCAGTCGGTTGGAAGAGACCCAGTACTTC. Translated: CASSRLEETQYF.

This clone was seen only a few times. V gene TRBV20-1 combines with J gene TRBJ1-2; no clear D. V gave up 6 bases and J gave up 2 bases, with 7 bases separating them. The germline CDR1 and CDR2 sequences are DFQATT and SNEGSKA (reference sequence). The CDR3 length is 11 residues. The CDR3 region is CSANSNYGYTF. Here the CDR3 DNA reads TGCAGTGCCAACTCCAACTATGGCTACACCTTC.

V is TRBV5-1 and J is TRBJ2-1; a weak D match, TRBD1 (6 bases). This CDR3 contains 14 residues. The germline gives CDR1 SGHRS, CDR2 YFSETQ. Between the trimmed V and J ends, which lost 4 bases and 1 base, there was a span of 9 bases. CDR3 in DNA: TGCGCCAGCAGCCGGACAGAATCCTACAATGAGCAGTTCTTC. It codes for CASSRTESYNEQFF.

CDR3 region: CASRMGQGDTGELFF. The CDR3 DNA is TGTGCCAGCAGGATGGGACAGGGAGACACCGGGGAGCTGTTTTTT. The chain carries TRBV7-9 and TRBJ2-2; 9 nucleotides align to TRBD1. The CDR3 runs 15 residues. J gave up 3 bases and V 6 bases, and 5 bases lay outside the gene matches. The germline V gene encodes CDR1 SEHNR and CDR2 FQNEAQ (reference sequence).

The chain employs TRBV14 and TRBJ2-7, with D possibly matching TRBD1 (6 bases). Per germline, CDR1 SGHDN and CDR2 FVKESK. The CDR3 has 12 residues. Deletions cut 4 bases from V and 9 bases from J, with 13 bases between. CDR3 coding DNA: TGTGCCAGCAGCCGGCCAGGGGATGGGCAGTACTTC. It is translated as CASSRPGDGQYF. Supplemented by reference TRBV14 and TRBJ2-7, the full variable domain reads EAGVTQFPSHSVIEKGQTVTLRCDPISGHDNLYWYRRVMGKEIKFLLHFVKESKQDESGMPNNRFLAERTGGTYSTLKVQPAELEDSGVYFCASSRPGDGQYFGPGTRLTVT.

This chain links TRBV2 with TRBJ1-5; 10 bases fit TRBD1. The CDR3 is 14 residues long. CDR1 and CDR2 (germline): SNHLY, FYNNEI. V gave up 4 bases and J gave up 6 bases; unmatched junction bases: 3. The CDR3 DNA reads as TGTGCCAGCAGTGGGACAGGGGGGACTCAGCCCCAGCATTTT. It yields the protein CASSGTGGTQPQHF.

The V call is TRBV30, the J call TRBJ1-2, with 10 bases lining up with TRBD1. The germline gives CDR1 GTSNPN, CDR2 SVGIG (reference sequence). Trimming took 8 bases from V and 8 from J; bases not matched to a gene: 14. CDR3 length: 14 residues. CDR3 DNA: TGTGCCCCCATGGAACGACAGGGGGCTGGGGGCTACACCTTC. Translating it yields CAPMERQGAGGYTF.

V gene TRBV7-2 combines with J gene TRBJ2-1, with TRBD2 matching 10 bases. Germline V CDR1 and CDR2: SGHTA, FQGNSA. V lost 0 bases to trimming and J lost 5 bases; unmatched junction nucleotides: 7. The CDR3 extends over 17 amino acids. CDR3: CASSLALLAGYNNEQFF. The CDR3 DNA reads as TGTGCCAGCAGCTTAGCGCTACTAGCGGGATACAACAATGAGCAGTTCTTC.

The chain links TRBV6-4 to TRBJ2-2; unclear D gene. The CDR3 consists of 14 residues. V was clipped by 0 bases and J by 3 bases, with 5 bases between them. CDR1 is MRHNA, CDR2 SNTAGT, per germline. CDR3 sequence (DNA): TGTGCCAGCAGTGACTCCCCCGACACCGGGGAGCTGTTTTTT. Protein sequence: CASSDSPDTGELFF.

V gene TRBV6-5 combines with J gene TRBJ1-4; D may be TRBD1 (5 bases). Trimming shortened V by 11 bases and J by 13 bases, and 20 bases separated the two germline ends. The CDR3 sequence is 12 residues long. CDR1 and CDR2 from the germline V gene are MNHEY and SVGAGI. For the CDR3, the DNA is TGTGCCGTAAAAGGCGGGACCAGTAGACTGTTTTTT. Translated, it gives CAVKGGTSRLFF.

This chain uses TRBV4-1 with TRBJ2-2, with a weak D call TRBD2 (5 bases). Germline CDR1 is MGHRA and CDR2 is YSYEKL. The CDR3 spans 12 residues. Trimming pared 10 bases from V and 1 base from J, leaving 7 bases between. CDR3 DNA sequence: TGCGCCATCGAGGGGAACACCGGGGAGCTGTTTTTT. Residues: CAIEGNTGELFF.

The rearrangement joins TRBV29-1 to TRBJ1-1; D perhaps matches TRBD1 (6 bases). The V gene lost 5 bases and the J gene lost 1 base, with 14 bases spanning the gap. Germline loops: CDR1 SQVTM, CDR2 ANQGSEA. This CDR3 has 14 residues. CDR3 sequence reads: CSVRRGDWNTEAFF. For the CDR3, the DNA is TGCAGCGTTCGCAGGGGAGATTGGAACACTGAAGCTTTCTTT.

The V gene is TRBV6-5, the J gene TRBJ1-2; D is unresolved. Trimming cost V 7 bases and J 2 bases, with 11 bases left between them. CDR1 MNHEY and CDR2 SVGAGI come from the germline V gene. This CDR3 is 13 amino acids long. This chain's CDR3 is CASNVGPNYGYTF. CDR3 nucleotides: TGTGCCAGCAATGTCGGCCCAAACTATGGCTACACCTTC.

The chain combines TRBV30 with TRBJ1-5, with 8 bases matching TRBD1. J lost 4 bases, V lost 0 bases, and 5 bases had no gene match. The CDR3 is made up of 15 amino acids. Germline V gene sequence: CDR1 GTSNPN, CDR2 SVGIG (reference sequence). The CDR3 DNA is TGTGCCTGGAGTGTCGGACAGGGAGCGAATCAGCCCCAGCATTTT. Protein sequence: CAWSVGQGANQPQHF.

As to this clone: Other DNA sequences in this specimen translate into the identical CDR3. The genes are TRBV7-8 and TRBJ2-7; D uncertain. This CDR3 has 12 amino acids. In germline, CDR1 is SGHVS, CDR2 FQNEAQ. V was pared by 3 bases and J by 2 bases, with 5 bases between. The CDR3 DNA reads TGTGCCAGCAGCTTGACGACCTACGAGCAGTACTTC. It codes for CASSLTTYEQYF.

The chain employs TRBV29-1 and TRBJ2-1; D gene ambiguous. Trimming removed 4 bases from V and 4 bases from J, with 5 bases in between. The germline V gene encodes CDR1 SQVTM and CDR2 ANQGSEA. This CDR3 is built from 11 residues. The CDR3 is CSVVEYNEQFF. The CDR3 nucleotides read TGCAGCGTTGTCGAGTACAATGAGCAGTTCTTC.

This chain links TRBV9 with TRBJ1-1; TRBD1 might be the D (5 bases). CDR1 and CDR2 from the germline V gene are SGDLS and YYNGEE. Trimming cost V 3 bases and J 5 bases, with 11 bases left between them. This CDR3 is 13 amino acids long. The CDR3 nucleotides read TGTGCCAGCAGCGCTGGGGGATATACTGAAGCTTTCTTT. Amino acid sequence: CASSAGGYTEAFF. Supplemented by reference TRBV9 and TRBJ1-1, the full variable domain reads DSGVTQTPKHLITATGQRVTLRCSPRSGDLSVYWYQQSLDQGLQFLIQYYNGEERAKGNILERFSAQQFPDLHSELNLSSLELGDSALYFCASSAGGYTEAFFGQGTRLTVV.

This chain joins TRBV11-3 and TRBJ2-2; D uncertain. Trimming cost V 5 bases and J 8 bases, with 6 bases left between them. The CDR3 runs 11 residues. CDR1 is SGHNT, CDR2 YENEEA, per germline. The CDR3 loop is CASSVKGELFF. CDR3 nucleotides: TGTGCCAGCAGCGTGAAGGGGGAGCTGTTTTTT.

In nucleotides, the CDR3 is TGCAGCGTTGACCCCACACGGACAGATACGCAGTATTTT. It encodes CSVDPTRTDTQYF. The chain recombines TRBV29-1 with TRBJ2-3, with D hard to call. The CDR3 loop spans 13 amino acids. From germline, CDR1 is SQVTM and CDR2 ANQGSEA. Trimming removed 3 bases from V and 3 bases from J, with 10 bases in between.

The chain carries TRBV7-8 and TRBJ2-1, with a weak D call TRBD2 (5 bases). The CDR3 extends over 14 amino acids. V was cut by 2 bases and J by 8 bases, with 13 bases left in between. Looked up from germline, CDR1 is SGHVS and CDR2 is FQNEAQ. The CDR3 bases are TGTGCCAGCAGCTTAACCGGGGTTGGGTATGAGCAGTTCTTC. Its translation is CASSLTGVGYEQFF. Supplemented by reference TRBV7-8 and TRBJ2-1, the full variable domain reads GAGVSQSPRYKVAKRGQDVALRCDPISGHVSLFWYQQALGQGPEFLTYFQNEAQLDKSGLPSDRFFAERPEGSVSTLKIQRTQQEDSAVYLCASSLTGVGYEQFFGPGTRLTVL.

This chain joins TRBV18 and TRBJ1-2, with D perhaps TRBD1 (6 bases). There are 13 residues in the CDR3. V lost 4 bases, J lost 8 bases, and 14 bases lay in between. Looked up from germline, CDR1 is KGHSH and CDR2 is LQKENI. In DNA form, the CDR3 reads TGTGCCAGCTCACAGACTCGGGGGGGCGGCTACACCTTC. It translates to CASSQTRGGGYTF.

The chain carries TRBV7-2 and TRBJ1-5; D is ambiguous. The germline CDR1 and CDR2 sequences are SGHTA and FQGNSA. V was cut by 5 bases and J by 1 base, with 9 bases left in between. This CDR3 has 14 amino acids. CDR3 amino acids: CASSISPSNQPQHF. The CDR3 DNA reads TGTGCCAGCAGCATAAGCCCCAGCAATCAGCCCCAGCATTTT.

The gene calls are TRBV11-3 and TRBJ1-1; perhaps TRBD1 as D (6 bases). This CDR3 spans 13 amino acids. Trimming cost V 5 bases and J 0 bases, with 7 bases left between them. The germline CDR1 and CDR2 sequences are SGHNT and YENEEA. DNA of the CDR3: TGTGCCAGCAGCCAGGGGTTGAACACTGAAGCTTTCTTT. Translating it yields CASSQGLNTEAFF.

This clone was seen only once. This chain joins TRBV20-1 and TRBJ2-5; D unresolved. Trimming stripped 5 bases from V and 0 bases from J, with 4 bases between. This CDR3 region has 11 residues. Germline V gene lookup returns CDR1 DFQATT and CDR2 SNEGSKA (reference sequence). The chain's CDR3 is CSAQHQETQYF. The CDR3 region has the DNA TGCAGTGCTCAACACCAAGAGACCCAGTACTTC.

The chain uses TRBV7-2 and TRBJ2-7, with 10 bases fitting TRBD2. CDR1 and CDR2 from the germline V gene are SGHTA and FQGNSA. V shed 5 bases and J 0 bases; nucleotides not matched to a gene: 16. The CDR3 consists of 19 residues. Written as DNA, the CDR3 is TGTGCCAGCAGCCCTCGACAATTTCCCGGGACTAGCGACTCCTACGAGCAGTACTTC. Translating it yields CASSPRQFPGTSDSYEQYF.

V gene TRBV9 combines with J gene TRBJ2-5; 9 positions agree with TRBD2. The junction had 10 bases not matched to a gene; V was cut back by 3 bases and J by 4 bases. The CDR3 extends over 16 amino acids. Germline loops: CDR1 SGDLS, CDR2 YYNGEE. The CDR3: CASSAVTSGGGETQYF. Here the CDR3 DNA reads TGTGCCAGCAGCGCCGTGACTAGCGGAGGAGGAGAGACCCAGTACTTC.

This chain joins TRBV7-2 and TRBJ2-2; D is perhaps TRBD2 (6 bases). CDR1 and CDR2 (germline): SGHTA, FQGNSA. This CDR3 spans 17 amino acids. The V and J ends lost 6 bases and 4 bases respectively, with 21 bases between them. The CDR3 here is CASSPSGERAGTGELFF. Written as DNA, the CDR3 is TGTGCCAGCAGTCCCTCGGGGGAGCGGGCCGGCACCGGGGAGCTGTTTTTT.

The chain combines TRBV2 with TRBJ1-1; TRBD1 agrees at 7 bases. V lost 7 bases to trimming and J lost 10 bases; unmatched junction nucleotides: 6. CDR1 and CDR2 from the germline V gene are SNHLY and FYNNEI. CDR3 length: 11 residues. The CDR3 region is CASTGGTVAFF. The CDR3, as DNA: TGTGCCAGCACGGGGGGGACAGTAGCTTTCTTT.

This rearrangement joins TRBV7-2 to TRBJ2-5; D unclear. CDR1 and CDR2 from the germline V gene are SGHTA and FQGNSA. The CDR3 is made up of 15 amino acids. V lost 2 bases to trimming and J lost 1 base, with 11 bases between them. CDR3 protein: CASSLYDGVQETQYF. DNA of the CDR3: TGTGCCAGCAGCTTATACGACGGAGTCCAAGAGACCCAGTACTTC. Together with reference TRBV7-2 and TRBJ2-5, the CDR3 gives the full variable domain: GAGVSQSPSNKVTEKGKDVELRCDPISGHTALYWYRQSLGQGLEFLIYFQGNSAPDKSGLPSDRFSAERTGGSVSTLTIQRTQQEDSAVYLCASSLYDGVQETQYFGPGTRLLVL.